What follows are 27 T cell receptor beta chains derived from one specimen sequenced in a study of shared clonotypes between healthy human individuals. Repertoires were generated with immunoSEQ multiplex PCR, while TCRdb's copy carries only in-frame clones and drops some. This sample has around 2,000,000 clones, with roughly 91% found just once. Naive CD8 cells comprised CD45RO-negative, CCR7-positively selected cells, excluding terminally differentiated effector memory CD45RA+ cells. Sequencing input: naive CD8+ T cells from PBMCs. These receptors all come from a man between 18 and 29 years old in good health. Some clones in this sample may be carry-over from other donors' samples.

V and J are TRBV9 and TRBJ1-2; no reliable D call. The CDR3 sequence is 14 residues long. CDR1 and CDR2 (germline): SGDLS, YYNGEE. The V end lost 7 bases, the J end lost 7 bases, and 20 bases lay between the germline ends. The CDR3 region is CASRDSSKRAGYTF. DNA for the CDR3: TGTGCCAGCCGTGACTCCTCAAAAAGGGCTGGCTACACCTTC.

The chain couples TRBV29-1 to TRBJ2-5, with D possibly TRBD2 on 5 matching bases. V was shortened by 4 bases and J by 5 bases, with 20 bases between the two germline ends. The germline CDR1 and CDR2 sequences are SQVTM and ANQGSEA. The CDR3 runs 15 residues. For the CDR3, the DNA is TGCAGCGTTGGCCCGGTTATACGCTCGGGGGAGACCCAGTACTTC. This codes for CSVGPVIRSGETQYF.

This sequence joins TRBV29-1 and TRBJ2-1; 10 nucleotides align to TRBD1. The length of the CDR3 is 14 residues. Germline CDR1 SQVTM, CDR2 ANQGSEA. V was clipped by 6 bases and J by 2 bases; unmatched bases: 4. The CDR3 loop reads CSVRQGATYNEQFF. The CDR3 DNA sequence: TGCAGCGTGAGACAGGGGGCTACCTACAATGAGCAGTTCTTC.

J is TRBJ2-5 and V is TRBV28, with TRBD2 matching over 13 bases. The CDR3 sequence is 17 residues long. The V and J ends lost 5 bases and 5 bases, in that order; junction bases with no gene match: 11. Germline V CDR1 and CDR2: MDHEN, SYDVKM. CDR3 region: CASSRPGLAGEWETQYF. The CDR3 DNA is TGTGCCAGCAGTCGCCCTGGACTAGCGGGAGAATGGGAGACCCAGTACTTC.

The chain carries TRBV6-5 and TRBJ1-3; 7 nucleotides agree with TRBD1. CDR1 MNHEY and CDR2 SVGAGI come from the germline V gene. V shed 5 bases, J shed 4 bases, and the junction held 8 bases outside the gene matches. There are 15 residues in the CDR3. The chain's CDR3 is CASSTTGATGNTIYF. CDR3 DNA sequence: TGTGCCAGCAGTACAACAGGGGCCACCGGAAACACCATATATTTT.

The chain carries TRBV7-7 and TRBJ2-3; maybe TRBD1 (5 bases). Trimming stripped 5 bases from V and 3 bases from J, with 18 bases between. The CDR3 has 16 amino acids. CDR1 and CDR2 (germline): SSHAT, FNYEAQ (reference sequence). The CDR3 spells CASSPNTPGMTDTQYF. CDR3 DNA: TGTGCCAGCAGCCCCAATACTCCAGGGATGACAGATACGCAGTATTTT.

The chain carries TRBV19 and TRBJ2-1, with D unclear. The V end was cut by 3 bases, the J end by 8 bases, with 8 bases between. The CDR3 consists of 12 residues. CDR1 is LNHDA, CDR2 SQIVND, per germline (reference sequence). CDR3 amino acids: CASSILQYEQFF. CDR3 coding DNA: TGTGCCAGTAGTATCTTGCAGTATGAGCAGTTCTTC.

The chain is built from TRBV5-6 and TRBJ1-3, with a possible D match to TRBD1 (6 bases). This CDR3 spans 15 amino acids. V shed 4 bases and J shed 4 bases, with 15 bases lying between them. CDR1 is SGHDT, CDR2 YYEEEE, per germline. CDR3 in DNA: TGTGCCAGCAGCGGAACCCGGGACAACGGAAACACCATATATTTT. Its protein is CASSGTRDNGNTIYF.

This clone was observed once. The chain couples TRBV4-3 to TRBJ2-3, with D possibly TRBD1 on 5 matching bases. The CDR3 runs 16 residues. The germline CDR1 and CDR2 sequences are LGHNA and YSLEER. V dropped 0 bases and J dropped 1 base, with 11 bases sitting between them. CDR3 nucleotide sequence: TGCGCCAGCAGCCAAGACCCAGGGTGGGGCACAGATACGCAGTATTTT. This codes for CASSQDPGWGTDTQYF.

Points on this clone: This specimen includes other DNA sequences encoding the same CDR3. The chain uses TRBV4-2 and TRBJ2-1; D call uncertain. Between the trimmed V and J ends, which lost 1 base and 0 bases, there was a span of 4 bases. Germline V CDR1 and CDR2: LGHNA, YNFKEQ. There are 14 residues in the CDR3. The CDR3 nucleotides are TGTGCCAGCAGCCAAGCGGGCTCCTACAATGAGCAGTTCTTC. Amino acids: CASSQAGSYNEQFF.

The chain has TRBV7-3 and TRBJ2-6; maybe TRBD2 (5 bases). Germline lookup yields CDR1 SGHTA and CDR2 FQGTGA. Trimming pared 3 bases from V and 1 base from J, leaving 7 bases between. The CDR3 contains 15 residues. Written as DNA, the CDR3 is TGTGCCAGCAGCTTCTCGGGGTCTGGGGCCAACGTCCTGACTTTC. Protein: CASSFSGSGANVLTF. The whole variable domain, remainder taken from reference TRBV7-3 and TRBJ2-6, is GAGVSQTPSNKVTEKGKYVELRCDPISGHTALYWYRQSLGQGPEFLIYFQGTGAADDSGLPNDRFFAVRPEGSVSTLKIQRTERGDSAVYLCASSFSGSGANVLTFGAGSRLTVL.

This clone was detected only once. The rearrangement joins TRBV27 to TRBJ2-1; 11 bases map to TRBD2. V was pared by 7 bases and J by 2 bases, with 7 bases of the junction left unmatched. The CDR3 runs 16 residues. The V gene's germline CDR1 is MNHEY and CDR2 SMNVEV (reference sequence). The DNA for the CDR3 is TGTGCCAGCAAAAGGACTAGCGGGCTCACCTACAATGAGCAGTTCTTC. It translates to CASKRTSGLTYNEQFF.

The CDR3 protein is CASSSHTGATRNTQYF. The CDR3 DNA follows: TGTGCCAGCAGTTCTCATACGGGTGCGACTCGAAATACGCAGTATTTT. The chain is built from TRBV28 and TRBJ2-3; no firm D call. In germline, CDR1 is MDHEN, CDR2 SYDVKM. CDR3 length equals 16 residues. The ends were cut back, 4 bases at V and 7 bases at J, with 21 bases in the middle.

The V and J genes are TRBV18 and TRBJ1-5, with D perhaps matching TRBD1 (6 bases). The CDR3 is made up of 15 amino acids. CDR1 KGHSH and CDR2 LQKENI come from the germline V gene. V lost 5 bases and J lost 3, with 14 bases in between. The CDR3 nucleotides read TGTGCCAGCTCAAAAGCTCGGGGGCACAATCAGCCCCAGCATTTT. As protein: CASSKARGHNQPQHF.

The chain combines TRBV4-2 with TRBJ1-4; possible D gene TRBD1, 5 bases. V dropped 0 bases and J dropped 8 bases, with 10 bases sitting between them. This CDR3 has 14 amino acids. The germline V gene has CDR1 LGHNA and CDR2 YNFKEQ. CDR3 coding DNA: TGTGCCAGCAGCCAAGAGGGACCTGGGGAAAAACTGTTTTTT. Translated: CASSQEGPGEKLFF.

In the case of this clone: The sample contains more than one DNA sequence encoding this CDR3. This rearrangement joins TRBV28 to TRBJ2-7; no clear D gene. The CDR3 runs to 13 residues. CDR1 is MDHEN and CDR2 is SYDVKM in the germline V gene. Trimming left V 6 bases short and J 1 base short, with 10 bases between. The chain's CDR3 is CASSPPGSYEQYF. Written as DNA, the CDR3 is TGTGCCAGCAGCCCACCGGGTTCCTACGAGCAGTACTTC.

In this sample, this clone turned up a few times. The V and J genes are TRBV28 and TRBJ1-1; D unresolved. V was clipped by 2 bases and J by 4 bases, with 8 bases between them. The CDR3 is 13 amino acids. Germline V gives CDR1 MDHEN, CDR2 SYDVKM. The CDR3 sequence: CASSLTYVTEAFF. DNA of the CDR3: TGTGCCAGCAGTTTAACGTATGTCACTGAAGCTTTCTTT.

This sequence joins TRBV7-9 and TRBJ2-7; perhaps D is TRBD1 or TRBD2 (5 bases each). V gave up 9 bases and J gave up 5 bases, with 23 bases separating them. This CDR3 is built from 15 residues. Per germline, CDR1 SEHNR and CDR2 FQNEAQ (reference sequence). CDR3 in amino acids: CASQAGASLVHEQYF. DNA for the CDR3: TGTGCCAGTCAGGCCGGGGCGAGTTTGGTTCACGAGCAGTACTTC.

The chain carries TRBV18 and TRBJ2-1, with 7 bases identical to TRBD2. The V segment lost 0 bases and the J segment 7 bases; nucleotides outside the gene matches: 3. The CDR3 is made up of 14 amino acids. Germline V lookup: CDR1 KGHSH, CDR2 LQKENI. DNA for the CDR3: TGTGCCAGCTCACCACCGCTAGCGGAGAATGAGCAGTTCTTC. Residues: CASSPPLAENEQFF.

About this clone itself: This sample includes further DNA sequences coding for the same CDR3. V and J are TRBV6-5 and TRBJ1-1; TRBD1 aligns across 7 bases. J lost 3 bases, V lost 2 bases, and 3 bases had no gene match. The CDR3 spans 14 residues. From germline, CDR1 is MNHEY and CDR2 SVGAGI. CDR3 residues: CASSYRQGDTEAFF. The CDR3 DNA sequence: TGTGCCAGCAGTTACCGGCAGGGGGACACTGAAGCTTTCTTT.

The chain links TRBV7-6 to TRBJ2-3, with 7 bases fitting TRBD2. V gave up 5 bases and J gave up 5 bases; unmatched junction bases: 10. The CDR3 totals 15 residues. Germline V lookup: CDR1 SGHVS, CDR2 FNYEAQ. The CDR3 nucleotides are TGTGCCAGCAGCCCTGGCGGGAGCAGCGGAGATACGCAGTATTTT. Translated, it gives CASSPGGSSGDTQYF.

The rearrangement joins TRBV11-2 to TRBJ1-4; 7 bases are shared with TRBD1. This CDR3 region has 17 residues. CDR1 and CDR2 from the germline V gene are SGHAT and FQNNGV. J was trimmed by 5 bases and V by 4 bases; bases with no gene match: 13. The DNA for the CDR3 is TGTGCCAGCAGCTCCGACAGGGATGGGGCAGTAAATGAAAAACTGTTTTTT. Protein sequence: CASSSDRDGAVNEKLFF.

This clone was picked up one time. The V call is TRBV6-1, the J call TRBJ2-7; TRBD1 matches at 9 bases. The germline gives CDR1 MNHNS, CDR2 SASEGT. V was pared by 6 bases and J by 6 bases, with 9 bases of the junction left unmatched. The CDR3 extends over 14 amino acids. In DNA form, the CDR3 reads TGTGCCAGCAGAACACAGGGGGCTGCTGCCGAGCAGTACTTC. Translating it yields CASRTQGAAAEQYF.

The rearrangement joins TRBV28 to TRBJ2-1; tentative D call: TRBD2 (6 bases). V shed 4 bases and J shed 6 bases, with 13 bases lying between them. Germline V gene sequence: CDR1 MDHEN, CDR2 SYDVKM. This CDR3 spans 14 amino acids. CDR3 in amino acids: CASSSWGVANEQFF. In nucleotides, the CDR3 is TGTGCCAGCAGTTCTTGGGGGGTAGCCAATGAGCAGTTCTTC. Full variable domain (outside the CDR3, taken from reference TRBV28 and TRBJ2-1): DVKVTQSSRYLVKRTGEKVFLECVQDMDHENMFWYRQDPGLGLRLIYFSYDVKMKEKGDIPEGYSVSREKKERFSLILESASTNQTSMYLCASSSWGVANEQFFGPGTRLTVL.

The chain is built from TRBV28 and TRBJ2-5; D might be TRBD1 or TRBD2, each matching 5 bases. The V and J ends lost 8 bases and 5 bases respectively, with 12 bases between them. Germline assignment: CDR1 MDHEN and CDR2 SYDVKM. CDR3 size: 12 residues. CDR3 coding DNA: TGTGCCAGCGAATTTGGGGGTGAGACCCAGTACTTC. Its protein is CASEFGGETQYF.

The chain couples TRBV5-1 to TRBJ1-1, with no clear D. Looked up from germline, CDR1 is SGHRS and CDR2 is YFSETQ. The germline V and J ends were trimmed by 3 bases and 6 bases, with 12 bases remaining between them. The CDR3 length is 13 residues. In nucleotides, the CDR3 is TGCGCCAGCAGCTCCCCCCCCGCCCCTGAAGCTTTCTTT. It encodes CASSSPPAPEAFF. The full variable domain, in which reference TRBV5-1 and TRBJ1-1 provide the parts outside the CDR3, is KAGVTQTPRYLIKTRGQQVTLSCSPISGHRSVSWYQQTPGQGLQFLFEYFSETQRNKGNFPGRFSGRQFSNSRSEMNVSTLELGDSALYLCASSSPPAPEAFFGQGTRLTVV.

The J gene is TRBJ2-3, the V gene TRBV4-1; D tentatively reads TRBD1 or TRBD2 (6 bases each). This CDR3 spans 15 amino acids. Germline V lookup: CDR1 MGHRA, CDR2 YSYEKL. With 3 bases removed from V and 6 bases from J, the gap between germline ends came to 16 bases. The CDR3 DNA follows: TGCGCCAGCAGCCAGGGAGAACGAGGGGGGGATACGCAGTATTTT. Translation: CASSQGERGGDTQYF.